A single sample gave rise to the 27 T cell receptor beta chains below, sequenced in a study of regulatory T cells in long-lasting Graves disease. TCR beta libraries were built with iRepertoire HTBI primers and Arm-PCR of CDR3 regions. TCRdb itself ran the multiplex PCR reads through MiXCR, one entry per CDR3 protein. In the table there are under 500,000 distinct CDR3 sequences, under 25% of which are singletons. The time point was: persistent/refractory GD, antithyroid drugs over 5 years with positive TRAb. After RNA was extracted from PBMCs, the TCR library was made from it. The material was peripheral blood mononuclear cells (PBMCs), obtained when the disease was refractory, from a patient treated with antithyroid drugs. These receptors originate from a female donor with Graves disease.

The CDR3 coding sequence is TGTGCCAGCAGAAACCTCGCCACAGTCGACCTGTTTTTT. This codes for CASRNLATVDLFF. The chain is built from TRBV27 and TRBJ1-4, with D unclear. CDR1 is MNHEY and CDR2 is SMNVEV in the germline V gene (reference sequence). The CDR3 totals 13 residues. V lost 6 bases, J lost 14 bases, and 19 bases lay in between.

V gene TRBV6-1 combines with J gene TRBJ2-5; unclear D gene. Per germline, CDR1 MNHNS and CDR2 SASEGT. CDR3 length: 14 amino acids. V was shortened by 6 bases and J by 2 bases, with 13 bases between the two germline ends. The CDR3: CASSRLVTQETQYF. CDR3 coding DNA: TGTGCCAGCAGCCGACTCGTGACACAAGAGACCCAGTACTTC.

This clonotype showed up just a few times. The genes are TRBV2 and TRBJ1-3, with 9 bases that match TRBD1. The length of the CDR3 is 14 residues. Trimming took 11 bases from V and 4 from J; bases not matched to a gene: 9. The germline CDR1 and CDR2 sequences are SNHLY and FYNNEI. The CDR3 loop is CACSNRGRGNTIYF. Here the CDR3 DNA reads TGTGCCTGCTCGAACAGGGGGCGCGGAAACACCATATATTTT.

The count of this clonotype is one. A much larger clone differs from this one at a single base, so this may be a read error. The V gene is TRBV11-2, the J gene TRBJ2-5, with TRBD1 identical over 12 bases. Germline V gene data show CDR1 as SGHAT and CDR2 as FQNNGV. This CDR3 has 15 residues. CDR3 residues: CVSSLGTGGAETQYF. The CDR3 region has the DNA TGTGTCAGCAGCTTAGGGACAGGGGGCGCGGAGACCCAGTACTTC. Together with reference TRBV11-2 and TRBJ2-5, the CDR3 gives the full variable domain: EAGVAQSPRYKIIEKRQSVAFWCNPISGHATLYWYQQILGQGPKLLIQFQNNGVVDDSQLPKDRFSAERLKGVDSTLKIQPAKLEDSAVYLCVSSLGTGGAETQYFGPGTRLLVL.

The chain is built from TRBV12-3 or TRBV12-4 and TRBJ2-2, with D unresolved. The CDR3 covers 13 residues. The V end lost 6 bases, the J end lost 2 bases, and 7 bases lay between the germline ends. The CDR3: CASRFSNTGELFF. The CDR3 DNA is TGTGCCAGCAGATTTAGTAACACCGGGGAGCTGTTTTTT.

This clonotype was picked up a small number of times. The chain recombines TRBV29-1 with TRBJ1-2, with D perhaps TRBD1 (6 bases). CDR3 length: 11 residues. The V end lost 7 bases, the J end lost 3 bases, and 9 bases lay between the germline ends. Germline V lookup: CDR1 SQVTM, CDR2 ANQGSEA. This CDR3 reads CSGSGDYGYTF. CDR3 DNA sequence: TGCAGCGGCTCAGGGGACTATGGCTACACCTTC.

This clonotype has a count of ten or more. The chain recombines TRBV6-5 with TRBJ2-7, with a tentative D call TRBD2 (6 bases). Germline V gives CDR1 MNHEY, CDR2 SVGAGI. V dropped 0 bases and J dropped 0 bases, with 6 bases sitting between them. The CDR3 extends over 14 amino acids. The CDR3 here is CASSYSTSSYEQYF. For the CDR3, the DNA is TGTGCCAGCAGTTACTCGACTAGCTCCTACGAGCAGTACTTC.

This chain uses TRBV7-3 with TRBJ2-5, with TRBD2 matching 7 bases. In germline, CDR1 is SGHTA, CDR2 FQGTGA. V lost 5 bases, J lost 2 bases, and 8 bases stayed unmatched. The CDR3 runs 15 residues. For the CDR3, the DNA is TGTGCCAGCAGCCAAACAGCGGGGATACAAGAGACCCAGTACTTC. Its protein product is CASSQTAGIQETQYF.

With respect to this clonotype: Possible read error: a much larger clone is one base away. The CDR3 is CASSQGQGGEQYF. In DNA form, the CDR3 reads TGTGCCAGCAGCCAAGGACAGGGGGGAGAGCAGTACTTC. This rearrangement joins TRBV13 to TRBJ2-7, with 10 bases matching TRBD1. The junction had 5 bases not matched to a gene; V was cut back by 5 bases and J by 7 bases. CDR3 length equals 13 residues. The germline gives CDR1 PRHDT, CDR2 FYEKMQ (reference sequence).

The genes are TRBV6-1 and TRBJ2-3; D unclear. V was pared by 6 bases and J by 1 base, with 11 bases between. CDR1 MNHNS and CDR2 SASEGT come from the germline V gene. CDR3 length: 14 residues. This CDR3 is CASRAPPRTDTQYF. CDR3 nucleotide sequence: TGTGCCAGCAGGGCCCCTCCTCGCACAGATACGCAGTATTTT.

This clonotype was picked up many times. The V gene is TRBV29-1, the J gene TRBJ2-5, with D maybe TRBD1 (6 bases). The germline V gene encodes CDR1 SQVTM and CDR2 ANQGSEA. The CDR3 length is 13 residues. V was shortened by 4 bases and J by 4 bases, with 13 bases between the two germline ends. The CDR3, as DNA: TGCAGCGTTGTTCCCAGGGGTGTAGAGACCCAGTACTTC. Translating gives CSVVPRGVETQYF. The full variable domain, with the rest looked up from reference TRBV29-1 and TRBJ2-5, is SAVISQKPSRDICQRGTSLTIQCQVDSQVTMMFWYRQQPGQSLTLIATANQGSEATYESGFVIDKFPISRPNLTFSTLTVSNMSPEDSSIYLCSVVPRGVETQYFGPGTRLLVL.

V usage is TRBV5-1 and J usage is TRBJ2-7, with 15 nucleotides matching TRBD2. The length of the CDR3 is 19 residues. In germline, CDR1 is SGHRS, CDR2 YFSETQ. V lost 0 bases and J lost 0; bases outside the gene matches: 7. DNA for the CDR3: TGCGCCAGCAGCTTGGCCGTCGGACTAGCGGGAGGGCCCTCCTACGAGCAGTACTTC. The encoded protein is CASSLAVGLAGGPSYEQYF.

The V gene is TRBV20-1, the J gene TRBJ2-7; perhaps TRBD1 as D (6 bases). The CDR3 has 15 residues. Germline lookup yields CDR1 DFQATT and CDR2 SNEGSKA (reference sequence). The V end was cut by 5 bases, the J end by 3 bases, with 20 bases between. The DNA for the CDR3 is TGCAGTGCTGGCAAGGCTACAGGGCGAATCTACGAGCAGTACTTC. As protein: CSAGKATGRIYEQYF.

This clonotype was counted many times. This chain links TRBV12-3 or TRBV12-4 with TRBJ2-2; D perhaps matches TRBD1 (5 bases). The CDR3 loop spans 14 amino acids. Trimming left V 2 bases short and J 4 bases short, with 8 bases between. CDR3 amino acids: CASSLRGSTGELFF. The CDR3 coding sequence is TGTGCCAGCAGTTTAAGGGGAAGCACCGGGGAGCTGTTTTTT.

The chain combines TRBV19 with TRBJ2-7; 11 bases match TRBD2. The CDR3 spans 15 residues. The trim removed 3 bases at V and 6 bases at J, leaving 7 bases unmatched. Germline assignment: CDR1 LNHDA and CDR2 SQIVND (reference sequence). The CDR3 DNA is TGTGCCAGTAGTATCACCGGGACTAGCGGCTCCGAGCAGTACTTC. This codes for CASSITGTSGSEQYF.

This clonotype turned up a few times. The chain is built from TRBV7-6 and TRBJ2-5; the D is unclear. Germline assignment: CDR1 SGHVS and CDR2 FNYEAQ. The CDR3 runs to 14 residues. The V end was cut by 2 bases, the J end by 2 bases, with 9 bases between. The CDR3 DNA sequence: TGTGCCAGCAGCTTACTTACATGGCAAGAGACCCAGTACTTC. It yields the protein CASSLLTWQETQYF.

Many counts were recorded for this clonotype. The rearrangement uses TRBV11-3 and TRBJ2-2; D ambiguous. This CDR3 has 16 residues. Germline V gene data show CDR1 as SGHNT and CDR2 as YENEEA. V lost 0 bases, J lost 0 bases, and 8 bases lay in between. CDR3 nucleotide sequence: TGTGCCAGCAGCTTAGACGGAGCCGCGAACACCGGGGAGCTGTTTTTT. Amino acids: CASSLDGAANTGELFF.

This clonotype has a count of ten or more. The rearrangement links TRBV28 to TRBJ2-5, with 7 positions matching TRBD1. Germline CDR1 and CDR2: MDHEN and SYDVKM. The CDR3 length is 14 residues. V trimming: 6 bases; J trimming: 4 bases; junction bases outside the gene matches: 8. Here the CDR3 reads CASSLNRGRETQYF. Here the CDR3 DNA reads TGTGCCAGCAGCCTAAACAGGGGACGAGAGACCCAGTACTTC. The full variable domain, in which reference TRBV28 and TRBJ2-5 provide the parts outside the CDR3, is DVKVTQSSRYLVKRTGEKVFLECVQDMDHENMFWYRQDPGLGLRLIYFSYDVKMKEKGDIPEGYSVSREKKERFSLILESASTNQTSMYLCASSLNRGRETQYFGPGTRLLVL.

This clonotype appeared many times. The chain couples TRBV11-2 to TRBJ1-4; D gene uncertain. Trimming took off 0 bases at V and 3 bases at J, with 5 bases between the two ends. This CDR3 contains 14 residues. Germline CDR1 SGHAT, CDR2 FQNNGV. CDR3 amino acids: CASSLEAANEKLFF. Written as DNA, the CDR3 is TGTGCCAGCAGCTTAGAGGCAGCTAATGAAAAACTGTTTTTT.

The rearrangement links TRBV30 to TRBJ1-2; D gene uncertain. With 1 base removed from V and 4 bases from J, the gap between germline ends came to 4 bases. Germline CDR1 reads GTSNPN; CDR2 reads SVGIG (reference sequence). The CDR3 contains 11 residues. The CDR3 bases are TGTGCCTGGAGTGGAGGCTATGGCTACACCTTC. This encodes CAWSGGYGYTF.

This clonotype was found a few times. A read error may account for a junction end that differs from germline. The gene calls are TRBV6-2 or TRBV6-3 and TRBJ2-5; 7 positions match TRBD1. Germline V gives CDR1 MNHEY, CDR2 SVGEGT. CDR3 size: 15 residues. The CDR3 is CASSSPRQGAEAQYF. The CDR3 nucleotides are TGTGCCAGCAGCTCCCCTCGACAGGGAGCAGAGGCCCAGTACTTC.

This clonotype has only a few counts. This chain joins TRBV7-9 and TRBJ1-4; 9 bases match TRBD1. Germline V lookup: CDR1 SEHNR, CDR2 FQNEAQ (reference sequence). The CDR3 is 17 residues long. J was trimmed by 8 bases and V by 1 base; bases with no gene match: 11. DNA of the CDR3: TGTGCCAGCAGCTTAGTAGTGACGGGACAGGGAGGCGAAAAACTGTTTTTT. Translated: CASSLVVTGQGGEKLFF.

Ten or more counts support this clonotype. The chain couples TRBV9 to TRBJ1-1, with D unresolved. The V and J ends lost 0 bases and 1 base respectively, with 4 bases between them. The germline gives CDR1 SGDLS, CDR2 YYNGEE. The CDR3 has 13 residues. The CDR3 loop is CASSVESNTEAFF. DNA for the CDR3: TGTGCCAGCAGCGTAGAATCGAACACTGAAGCTTTCTTT.

The chain combines TRBV6-1 with TRBJ2-2; 7 positions agree with TRBD2. The V and J ends lost 11 bases and 2 bases, in that order; junction bases with no gene match: 2. Germline V gives CDR1 MNHNS, CDR2 SASEGT. CDR3 length: 12 amino acids. CDR3 DNA: TGTGCCCAGCGGGAAAACACCGGGGAGCTGTTTTTT. Its protein product is CAQRENTGELFF.

The chain joins TRBV19 to TRBJ2-7, with D unclear. The germline CDR1 and CDR2 sequences are LNHDA and SQIVND (reference sequence). The CDR3 length is 14 residues. Trimming left V 2 bases short and J 0 bases short, with 8 bases between. The CDR3 DNA follows: TGTGCCAGTAGTATACAGAGTATCTCCTACGAGCAGTACTTC. This encodes CASSIQSISYEQYF. The full variable domain, its missing parts supplied by reference TRBV19 and TRBJ2-7, is DGGITQSPKYLFRKEGQNVTLSCEQNLNHDAMYWYRQDPGQGLRLIYYSQIVNDFQKGDIAEGYSVSREKKESFPLTVTSAQKNPTAFYLCASSIQSISYEQYFGPGTRLTVT.

This clonotype occurred a few times. This chain joins TRBV5-1 and TRBJ1-1; tentative D call: TRBD1 (5 bases). Germline V gene sequence: CDR1 SGHRS, CDR2 YFSETQ. The CDR3 is made up of 15 amino acids. V dropped 2 bases and J dropped 4 bases, with 15 bases sitting between them. CDR3 nucleotides: TGCGCCAGCAGCTTCGAGCCCGGGGGAAGCACTGAAGCTTTCTTT. Amino acids: CASSFEPGGSTEAFF.

This clonotype was seen repeatedly, ten times or more. This chain uses TRBV6-1 with TRBJ1-2; 7 nucleotides match TRBD1. CDR3 length: 13 residues. Germline V gene data show CDR1 as MNHNS and CDR2 as SASEGT. The junction had 4 bases not matched to a gene; V was cut back by 9 bases and J by 0 bases. CDR3 nucleotides: TGTGCCAGTGAGGGGACAGCTAACTATGGCTACACCTTC. Translating gives CASEGTANYGYTF.